This T cell receptor beta chain was identified during a study of cytomegalovirus exposure and HLA in healthy donors. Points from the study as a whole: Rare sequences made up most TCRs, while some public TCRs were found in many donors.

With respect to this clone: The antigen is not known.

Germline V gives CDR1 PRHDT, CDR2 FYEKMQ (reference sequence). V shed 11 bases, J shed 4 bases, and the junction held 8 bases outside the gene matches. This CDR3 has 14 amino acids. With 60 Vbeta and 13 Jbeta primers, the PCR was carried out. The repertoire was sequenced with immunoSEQ multiplex PCR; TCRdb's copy has only in-frame clones and lacks some. The repertoire holds about 120,000 clones, with roughly three quarters as singletons. The sequencing sample was made of PBMCs. The chain couples TRBV13 to TRBJ1-5, with 10 nucleotides matching TRBD1. The TCR sequence derives from a woman in her thirties or forties in good health and CMV-seropositive. The CDR3 DNA is TGTGCCCCCGACCGGGACAGGGGAAATCAGCCCCAGCATTTT. Translated, it gives CAPDRDRGNQPQHF.